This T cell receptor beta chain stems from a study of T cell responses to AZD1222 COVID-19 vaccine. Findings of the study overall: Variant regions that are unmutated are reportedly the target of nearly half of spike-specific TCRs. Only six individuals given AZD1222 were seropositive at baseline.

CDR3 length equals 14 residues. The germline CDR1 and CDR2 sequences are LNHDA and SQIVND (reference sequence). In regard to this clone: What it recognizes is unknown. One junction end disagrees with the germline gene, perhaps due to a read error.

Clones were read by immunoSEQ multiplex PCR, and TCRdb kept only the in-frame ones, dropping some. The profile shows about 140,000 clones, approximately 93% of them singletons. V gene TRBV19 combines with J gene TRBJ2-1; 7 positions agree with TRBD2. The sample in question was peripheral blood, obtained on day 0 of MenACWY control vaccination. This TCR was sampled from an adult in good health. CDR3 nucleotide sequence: TGTGCCAGTAGTGGGTCCGAGCTAGCGGAAGACGTGATCTTC. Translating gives CASSGSELAEDVIF.